This entry is about one T cell receptor (beta chain). A much larger clonotype is one base distant, so this may be a read error. The sample comes from a study of human T cells and chemical hapten exposure. The CDR3 has 16 amino acids. V shed 2 bases and J 3 bases; nucleotides not matched to a gene: 9. Germline CDR1 and CDR2: SGHVS and FQNEAQ. Stated time point: patch test 3, about 24 weeks after DPC sensitization. The treatment was: therapeutic diphenylcyclopropenone sensitization with weekly scalp DPC. TCRdb re-derived calls from the RACE reads in MiXCR, one entry per CDR3 protein. Of 50,000 or so distinct CDR3 sequences in the sample, 9.9% were seen once.

This clonotype was sampled from a middle-aged woman with alopecia areata. Some clones in this sample may be carry-over from other donors' samples. The chain recombines TRBV7-8 with TRBJ1-1; 7 bases fit TRBD1. The sample consisted of whole blood, taken in connection with sensitization to the hapten diphenylcyclopropenone (DPC). The CDR3 reads CASSLRDRYMDTEAFF. The CDR3, as DNA: TGTGCCAGCAGCTTAAGGGACAGATACATGGACACTGAAGCTTTCTTT.